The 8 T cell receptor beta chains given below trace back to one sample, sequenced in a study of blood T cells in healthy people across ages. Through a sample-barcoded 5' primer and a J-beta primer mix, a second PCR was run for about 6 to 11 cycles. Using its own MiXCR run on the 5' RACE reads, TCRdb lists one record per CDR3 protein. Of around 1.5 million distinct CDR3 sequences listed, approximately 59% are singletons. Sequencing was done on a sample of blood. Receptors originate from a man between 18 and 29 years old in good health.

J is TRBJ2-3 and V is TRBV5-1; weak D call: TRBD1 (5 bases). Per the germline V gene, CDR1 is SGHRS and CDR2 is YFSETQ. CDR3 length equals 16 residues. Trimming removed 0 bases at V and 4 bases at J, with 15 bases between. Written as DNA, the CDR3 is TGCGCCAGCAGCTTGGAGGGGCAGATAGGTCCAGATACGCAGTATTTT. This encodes CASSLEGQIGPDTQYF.

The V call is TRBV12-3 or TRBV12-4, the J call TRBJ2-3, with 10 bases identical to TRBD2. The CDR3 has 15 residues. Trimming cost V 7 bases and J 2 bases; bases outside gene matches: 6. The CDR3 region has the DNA TGTGCCAGCAACACAGCGGGAGGGCACACAGATACGCAGTATTTT. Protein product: CASNTAGGHTDTQYF.

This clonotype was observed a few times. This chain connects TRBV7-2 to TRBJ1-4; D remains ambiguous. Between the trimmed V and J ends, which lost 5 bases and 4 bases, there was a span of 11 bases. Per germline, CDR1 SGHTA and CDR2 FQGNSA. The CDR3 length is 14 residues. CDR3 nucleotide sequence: TGTGCCAGCAGCCCCGAACTGCTTAATGAAAAACTGTTTTTT. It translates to CASSPELLNEKLFF. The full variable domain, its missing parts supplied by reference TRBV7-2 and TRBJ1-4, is GAGVSQSPSNKVTEKGKDVELRCDPISGHTALYWYRQSLGQGLEFLIYFQGNSAPDKSGLPSDRFSAERTGGSVSTLTIQRTQQEDSAVYLCASSPELLNEKLFFGSGTQLSVL.

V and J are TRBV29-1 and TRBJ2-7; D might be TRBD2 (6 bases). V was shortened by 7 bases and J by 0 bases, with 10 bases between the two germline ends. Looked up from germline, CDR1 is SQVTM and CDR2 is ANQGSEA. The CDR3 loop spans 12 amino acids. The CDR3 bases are TGCAGCGCCGGGGACTTCTCCTACGAGCAGTACTTC. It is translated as CSAGDFSYEQYF.

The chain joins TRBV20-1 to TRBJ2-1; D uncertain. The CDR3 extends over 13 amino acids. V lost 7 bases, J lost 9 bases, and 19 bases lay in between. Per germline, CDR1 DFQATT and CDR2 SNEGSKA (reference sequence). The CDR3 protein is CSGVRGTKSEQFF. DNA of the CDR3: TGCAGTGGGGTTCGCGGCACCAAGAGTGAGCAGTTCTTC.

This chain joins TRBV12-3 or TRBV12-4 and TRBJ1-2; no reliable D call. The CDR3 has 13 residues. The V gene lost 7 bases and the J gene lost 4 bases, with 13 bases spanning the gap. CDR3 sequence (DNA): TGTGCCAGCACGAAGGTTTTGGGCTATGGCTACACCTTC. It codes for CASTKVLGYGYTF.

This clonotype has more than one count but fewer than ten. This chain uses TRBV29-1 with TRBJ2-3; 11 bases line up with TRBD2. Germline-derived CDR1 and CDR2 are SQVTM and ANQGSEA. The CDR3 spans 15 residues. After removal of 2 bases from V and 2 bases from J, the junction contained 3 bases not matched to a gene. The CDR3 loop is CSVEPSGRNTDTQYF. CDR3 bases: TGCAGCGTTGAACCTAGCGGGAGGAACACAGATACGCAGTATTTT.

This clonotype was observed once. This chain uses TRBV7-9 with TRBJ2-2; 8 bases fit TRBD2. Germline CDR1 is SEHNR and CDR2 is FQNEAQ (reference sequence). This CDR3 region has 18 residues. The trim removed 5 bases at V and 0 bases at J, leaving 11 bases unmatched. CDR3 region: CASSHRTSGGANTGELFF. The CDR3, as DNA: TGTGCCAGCAGCCACCGAACTAGCGGCGGGGCGAACACCGGGGAGCTGTTTTTT.